This T cell receptor beta chain stems from a study of blood T cell repertoires in COVID-19. Study context: Specimens from acute and convalescent COVID-19 originated in the United States, Italy and Spain.

The CDR3 consists of 11 residues. J gave up 9 bases and V 6 bases, and 3 bases lay outside the gene matches. Germline CDR1 SQVTM, CDR2 ANQGSEA. The repertoire was sequenced with immunoSEQ multiplex PCR; TCRdb's copy has only in-frame clones and lacks some. The sample carries over 55,000 clones, around 85% recorded once. J is TRBJ2-1 and V is TRBV29-1, with 9 bases identical to TRBD2. Material: peripheral blood. The source is a woman of 80 years or more with acute or convalescent COVID-19. The CDR3 DNA sequence: TGCAGCGTCTCGACTAGCGGTGAGCAGTTCTTC. It is translated as CSVSTSGEQFF.